This T cell receptor (beta chain) was sequenced for a study of T cell responses to AZD1222 COVID-19 vaccine. General observations from the study: Donors, mostly white British, included more females; clonal diversity was possibly underestimated. Sampling captured repertoires only after the peak T cell response.

Profiled with immunoSEQ multiplex PCR; TCRdb holds only in-frame clones, not every one. The sample has 140,000 to 150,000 clones; 80% to 95% are singletons. This clone was recorded once. The antigen remains undetermined. The V end lost 3 bases, the J end lost 7 bases, and 13 bases lay between the germline ends. The germline gives CDR1 LNHDA, CDR2 SQIVND (reference sequence). The CDR3 is made up of 13 amino acids. This clonotype was sampled from an adult in good health. Source: peripheral blood, taken on day 0 of AZD1222 vaccination. The genes are TRBV19 and TRBJ2-7; possible D gene TRBD2, 5 bases. CDR3: CASSILPPGEQYF. CDR3 DNA: TGTGCCAGTAGTATCCTCCCTCCGGGGGAGCAGTACTTC.